The 26 T cell receptor beta chains given below trace back to one sample, sequenced in a study of control samples from healthy donors and cancer patients. Sequencing used immunoSEQ multiplex PCR; TCRdb keeps in-frame clones, though not all of them. The table has over 15,000 clones, around 87% seen once. Sequenced sample: PBMCs. The receptors come from a woman aged 70-85 years with colorectal cancer.

This chain uses TRBV6-5 with TRBJ1-1; the D gene is possibly TRBD1 (6 bases). The CDR3 loop spans 13 amino acids. The germline V and J ends were trimmed by 2 bases and 11 bases, with 15 bases remaining between them. Germline V gene lookup returns CDR1 MNHEY and CDR2 SVGAGI. The CDR3 coding sequence is TGTGCCAGCAGTTACGGCAGGACAGCCGGCGCTTTCTTT. Its translation is CASSYGRTAGAFF.

The chain links TRBV9 to TRBJ2-7; D could derive from TRBD1 or TRBD2 (5 bases each). This CDR3 region has 15 residues. The germline V gene encodes CDR1 SGDLS and CDR2 YYNGEE. Trimming removed 4 bases at V and 0 bases at J, with 14 bases between. The CDR3 nucleotides are TGTGCCAGCAGCCCTACCGGGGACCTCTCCTACGAGCAGTACTTC. Amino acids: CASSPTGDLSYEQYF.

This sequence joins TRBV3-1 (or the pseudogene TRBV3-2) and TRBJ1-4; the D gene is possibly TRBD1 (6 bases). Trimming cost V 1 base and J 3 bases, with 9 bases left between them. CDR1 LGHDT and CDR2 YNNKEL come from the germline V gene (reference sequence). The CDR3 extends over 15 amino acids. The CDR3 DNA sequence: TGTGCCAGCAGCCAAGGGACAGCCTCTAATGAAAAACTGTTTTTT. It yields the protein CASSQGTASNEKLFF.

Regarding this clone: Mismatch with germline at one junction end may stem from a read error. CDR3: CNASPTLSNQPQHF. In DNA, the CDR3 is TGCAATGCTAGTCCGACCCTTAGCAATCAGCCCCAGCATTTT. The chain links TRBV20-1 to TRBJ1-5, with D hard to call. Germline V gene sequence: CDR1 DFQATT, CDR2 SNEGSKA (reference sequence). The CDR3 is 14 residues long.

The chain combines TRBV7-2 with TRBJ2-1, with 11 bases lining up with TRBD2. Per the germline V gene, CDR1 is SGHTA and CDR2 is FQGNSA. This CDR3 is 16 amino acids long. Unmatched junction bases numbered 9, after V lost 5 bases and J lost 6 bases. This CDR3 reads CASSPPGLADLNEQFF. CDR3 coding DNA: TGTGCCAGCAGCCCGCCGGGACTAGCGGATCTCAATGAGCAGTTCTTC.

This rearrangement joins TRBV30 to TRBJ2-2, with D hard to call. CDR1 is GTSNPN and CDR2 is SVGIG in the germline V gene (reference sequence). Trimming removed 4 bases from V and 4 bases from J, with 10 bases in between. The CDR3 runs 13 residues. CDR3 in amino acids: CAWTLKSTGELFF. The CDR3 DNA follows: TGTGCCTGGACCCTGAAGAGCACCGGGGAGCTGTTTTTT. Full variable domain (rest looked up from reference TRBV30 and TRBJ2-2): SQTIHQWPATLVQPVGSPLSLECTVEGTSNPNLYWYRQAAGRGLQLLFYSVGIGQISSEVPQNLSASRPQDRQFILSSKKLLLSDSGFYLCAWTLKSTGELFFGEGSRLTVL.

As for this clone: Other DNA variants within this sample encode the same CDR3. The chain combines TRBV19 with TRBJ1-5; a possible D gene is TRBD1 (6 bases). CDR3 length: 16 amino acids. Trimming cost V 3 bases and J 2 bases, with 14 bases left between them. In germline, CDR1 is LNHDA, CDR2 SQIVND (reference sequence). CDR3 sequence reads: CASSMGGRGGNQPQHF. As DNA, the CDR3 is TGTGCCAGTAGTATGGGGGGCAGGGGTGGCAATCAGCCCCAGCATTTT.

The count of this clone is one. The chain employs TRBV4-2 and TRBJ2-3; 9 bases are a match to TRBD2. This CDR3 has 21 residues. CDR1 and CDR2 from the germline V gene are LGHNA and YNFKEQ. V was pared by 3 bases and J by 2 bases, with 21 bases of the junction left unmatched. CDR3 DNA: TGTGCCAGCAGCCAGACACCGAAGATAGTTGGACTAGCGTTGAACACAGATACGCAGTATTTT. This translates into CASSQTPKIVGLALNTDTQYF.

The chain joins TRBV10-3 to TRBJ2-1, with D perhaps matching TRBD1 (6 bases). Germline V gives CDR1 ENHRY, CDR2 SYGVKD. The V end was cut by 8 bases, the J end by 0 bases, with 8 bases between. There are 13 residues in the CDR3. The CDR3 is CAIEGGSYNEQFF. DNA for the CDR3: TGTGCCATCGAAGGGGGCTCCTACAATGAGCAGTTCTTC.

The V and J genes are TRBV5-1 and TRBJ2-3; D is perhaps TRBD2 (6 bases). The CDR3 has 15 residues. Looked up from germline, CDR1 is SGHRS and CDR2 is YFSETQ. Trimming removed 4 bases at V and 2 bases at J, with 14 bases between. In nucleotides, the CDR3 is TGCGCCAGCAGCGCCTGGGGGGAGACCACAGATACGCAGTATTTT. Its protein is CASSAWGETTDTQYF.

This clone was detected once. The gene calls are TRBV7-2 and TRBJ2-7; 11 bases map to TRBD1. J was trimmed by 3 bases and V by 1 base; bases with no gene match: 5. The CDR3 has 16 residues. CDR1 is SGHTA and CDR2 is FQGNSA in the germline V gene. CDR3 DNA sequence: TGTGCCAGCAGCTTAGACAGGGACAGGGGGATCTACGAGCAGTACTTC. This codes for CASSLDRDRGIYEQYF.

This sequence joins TRBV13 and TRBJ2-2, with a weak D call TRBD1 (5 bases). V dropped 2 bases and J dropped 5 bases, with 12 bases sitting between them. Germline V CDR1 and CDR2: PRHDT, FYEKMQ (reference sequence). The CDR3 is made up of 15 amino acids. The DNA for the CDR3 is TGTGCCAGCAGCTTACAGGGTAGATGGACCGGGGAGCTGTTTTTT. This encodes CASSLQGRWTGELFF. Combining the CDR3 with reference TRBV13 and TRBJ2-2 gives the whole variable domain AAGVIQSPRHLIKEKRETATLKCYPIPRHDTVYWYQQGPGQDPQFLISFYEKMQSDKGSIPDRFSAQQFSDYHSELNMSSLELGDSALYFCASSLQGRWTGELFFGEGSRLTVL.

The V and J genes are TRBV19 and TRBJ1-5; perhaps TRBD1 as D (6 bases). The V gene lost 7 bases and the J gene lost 6 bases, with 25 bases spanning the gap. The CDR3 spans 17 residues. Germline CDR1 LNHDA, CDR2 SQIVND (reference sequence). As DNA, the CDR3 is TGTGCCAGTATGTTGTTGGGAGGGGCCCTCAGGGGTCAGCCCCAGCATTTT. This codes for CASMLLGGALRGQPQHF.

The chain combines TRBV7-2 with TRBJ1-6; maybe TRBD1 (5 bases). The germline CDR1 and CDR2 sequences are SGHTA and FQGNSA. Trimming shortened V by 1 base and J by 10 bases, and 11 bases separated the two germline ends. This CDR3 spans 14 amino acids. This CDR3 reads CASSLGQPTSPLHF. In DNA, the CDR3 is TGTGCCAGCAGCTTAGGACAGCCTACCTCACCCCTCCACTTT.

The J gene is TRBJ2-1, the V gene TRBV9; 8 nucleotides match TRBD2. Germline values: CDR1 SGDLS, CDR2 YYNGEE. This CDR3 contains 16 residues. Trimming at V came to 4 bases and at J to 4 bases, leaving 10 bases not matched to a gene. The CDR3 DNA reads TGTGCCAGCAGCCTACACGTAGCGGGGACTTACAATGAGCAGTTCTTC. It specifies CASSLHVAGTYNEQFF.

The gene calls are TRBV4-3 and TRBJ2-1; 12 bases match TRBD2. CDR3 length: 16 amino acids. Germline trimming cut 3 bases from V and 4 bases from J; bases unmatched to any gene: 4. From germline, CDR1 is LGHNA and CDR2 YSLEER. CDR3 sequence reads: CASSHPTSGRYNEQFF. CDR3 in DNA: TGCGCCAGCAGCCATCCGACTAGCGGGAGATACAATGAGCAGTTCTTC.

The rearrangement uses TRBV5-4 and TRBJ2-4; D is possibly TRBD2 (6 bases). The germline gives CDR1 SGHNT, CDR2 YYREEE (reference sequence). The ends were cut back, 4 bases at V and 1 base at J, with 15 bases in the middle. The CDR3 loop spans 16 amino acids. The CDR3 DNA is TGTGCCAGCAGCCCTGGTGGCGGGGAGGCCAAAAACATTCAGTACTTC. Its protein is CASSPGGGEAKNIQYF.

The chain is built from TRBV5-6 and TRBJ2-1, with D possibly matching TRBD2 (5 bases). Per the germline V gene, CDR1 is SGHDT and CDR2 is YYEEEE. CDR3 length: 15 residues. Between the trimmed V and J ends, which lost 4 bases and 8 bases, there was a span of 19 bases. This CDR3 is CASSAGGVLRDEQFF. DNA of the CDR3: TGTGCCAGCAGCGCGGGCGGCGTCCTCCGCGATGAGCAGTTCTTC.

The chain is built from TRBV7-3 and TRBJ2-1; 7 bases agree with TRBD2. CDR3 length: 11 residues. Germline trimming cut 10 bases from V and 10 bases from J; bases unmatched to any gene: 7. Germline lookup yields CDR1 SGHTA and CDR2 FQGTGA. The DNA of the CDR3 is TGTGCCACGAGAAGCGGGGTCGAGCAGTTCTTC. It translates to CATRSGVEQFF.

The chain carries TRBV10-3 and TRBJ1-2, with 8 bases identical to TRBD1. The germline CDR1 and CDR2 sequences are ENHRY and SYGVKD. Trimming cost V 6 bases and J 8 bases; bases outside gene matches: 17. This CDR3 spans 16 amino acids. CDR3 nucleotides: TGTGCCATCAGAGGGGACAGGACAAACACTATGGCCGGCTACACCTTC. It yields the protein CAIRGDRTNTMAGYTF.

V gene TRBV6-2 or TRBV6-3 combines with J gene TRBJ2-1; unclear D gene. This CDR3 is 15 amino acids long. The germline gives CDR1 MNHEY, CDR2 SVGEGT. The V gene lost 6 bases and the J gene lost 7 bases, with 19 bases spanning the gap. The CDR3 bases are TGTGCCAGCAGCCCCCCCCCAGCGCCTTTGAATGAGCAGTTCTTC. It encodes CASSPPPAPLNEQFF.

Regarding this clone: Other DNA variants within this sample encode the same CDR3. The chain has TRBV3-1 (or the pseudogene TRBV3-2) and TRBJ1-6; tentatively, D is TRBD1 (5 bases). Trimming shortened V by 6 bases and J by 6 bases, and 15 bases separated the two germline ends. Germline loops: CDR1 LGHDT, CDR2 YNNKEL (reference sequence). This CDR3 region has 15 residues. The CDR3 sequence is CASSPSGRSNSPLHF. The CDR3 DNA sequence: TGTGCCAGCAGTCCGTCGGGACGGTCTAATTCACCCCTCCACTTT.

By sample fraction, this clone is hyperexpanded. The chain uses TRBV19 and TRBJ1-4; the D gene is possibly TRBD1 (5 bases). V lost 3 bases to trimming and J lost 8 bases, with 13 bases between them. Germline assignment: CDR1 LNHDA and CDR2 SQIVND (reference sequence). CDR3 length equals 14 residues. Here the CDR3 DNA reads TGTGCCAGTAGTATTACCTTAGGACAAGAAAAACTGTTTTTT. It specifies CASSITLGQEKLFF.

V and J are TRBV18 and TRBJ1-2, with TRBD1 as a possible D gene (6 bases). Germline V gene sequence: CDR1 KGHSH, CDR2 LQKENI. V was shortened by 0 bases and J by 4 bases, with 15 bases between the two germline ends. The CDR3 runs 16 residues. The CDR3 nucleotides read TGTGCCAGCTCACCACCGGTCGGGGACACCGTCTATGGCTACACCTTC. Translating gives CASSPPVGDTVYGYTF.

The chain is built from TRBV7-8 and TRBJ2-7, with D possibly being TRBD2 (5 bases). Germline assignment: CDR1 SGHVS and CDR2 FQNEAQ. V was shortened by 5 bases and J by 4 bases, with 12 bases between the two germline ends. This CDR3 has 13 residues. The CDR3 reads CASSLRGEYEQYF. CDR3 DNA sequence: TGTGCCAGCAGCCTCCGGGGTGAATACGAGCAGTACTTC.

This clone came up once. V is TRBV19 and J is TRBJ1-1; 12 bases match TRBD1. Germline V lookup: CDR1 LNHDA, CDR2 SQIVND (reference sequence). V trimming: 2 bases; J trimming: 4 bases; junction bases outside the gene matches: 8. This CDR3 is built from 17 residues. CDR3 in amino acids: CASSIRPGTGGVTEAFF. The CDR3 coding sequence is TGTGCCAGTAGTATAAGGCCTGGGACAGGGGGCGTCACTGAAGCTTTCTTT.